This T cell receptor (beta chain) originates from a study of regulatory T cells in long-lasting Graves disease. Study results and caveats: Study was limited to peripheral blood, excluding thyroid tissue.

With iRepertoire HTBI primers and Arm-PCR of CDR3 regions, TCR beta libraries were built. Each CDR3 protein gets one entry after TCRdb re-called the multiplex PCR reads with MiXCR. The table lists about 440,000 distinct CDR3 sequences, 14% to 15% of them singletons. This clonotype has a count of ten or more. As yet, its antigen is unknown. Time point indicated: newly diagnosed GD, antithyroid drugs for less than 3 months. PBMC RNA served as the TCR library source. Separately, the same data were catalogued under a study of T cells in Graves' hyperthyroidism and ophthalmopathy.

The sequencing here drew on peripheral blood mononuclear cells (PBMCs), taken at new diagnosis, from a patient treated with antithyroid drugs. This receptor was taken from a woman younger than 45 with Graves disease.

The CDR3, as DNA: TGTGCCAGCAGCTTAAGAGGAGCACAAGATACGCAGTATTTT. It encodes CASSLRGAQDTQYF. The rearrangement links TRBV13 to TRBJ2-3; D unclear. Between the trimmed V and J ends, which lost 2 bases and 5 bases, there was a span of 11 bases. This CDR3 spans 14 amino acids. CDR1 is PRHDT, CDR2 FYEKMQ, per germline (reference sequence).